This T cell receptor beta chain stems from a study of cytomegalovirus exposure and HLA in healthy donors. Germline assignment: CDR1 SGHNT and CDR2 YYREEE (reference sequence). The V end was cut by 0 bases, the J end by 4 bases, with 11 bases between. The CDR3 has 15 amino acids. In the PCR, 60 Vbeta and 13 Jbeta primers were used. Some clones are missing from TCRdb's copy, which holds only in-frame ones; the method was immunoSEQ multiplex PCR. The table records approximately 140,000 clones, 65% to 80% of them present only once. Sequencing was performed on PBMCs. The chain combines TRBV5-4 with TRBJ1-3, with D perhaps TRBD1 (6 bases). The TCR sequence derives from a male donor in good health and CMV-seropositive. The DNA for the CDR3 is TGTGCCAGCAGCTTGGTAGGGGGTTCCGGAAACACCATATATTTT. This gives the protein CASSLVGGSGNTIYF.